The 6 T cell receptor beta chains below come from one sample, sequenced in a study of T-cell memory formation after mild COVID-19. TCRdb called the 5' RACE reads again in MiXCR, with one record for every CDR3 protein. This table holds about 560,000 distinct CDR3 sequences, approximately 15% found once. The sample taken for sequencing was PBMCs or a T cell subset sorted from them (not recorded which). These receptors were taken from an adult woman who had mild COVID-19 (a few samples of this study predate the infection). Cell type and time point are not known.

Only a few counts were recorded for this clonotype. CDR3 sequence reads: CASSSSDRGLGYTF. The CDR3 DNA sequence: TGTGCCAGCAGCTCCTCCGACAGGGGGCTTGGCTACACCTTC. The chain combines TRBV9 with TRBJ1-2; the match to TRBD1 covers 10 bases. J was trimmed by 7 bases and V by 4 bases; bases with no gene match: 7. CDR3 length: 14 amino acids. Per germline, CDR1 SGDLS and CDR2 YYNGEE. The full variable domain, rest sourced from reference TRBV9 and TRBJ1-2, is DSGVTQTPKHLITATGQRVTLRCSPRSGDLSVYWYQQSLDQGLQFLIQYYNGEERAKGNILERFSAQQFPDLHSELNLSSLELGDSALYFCASSSSDRGLGYTFGSGTRLTVV.

The chain carries TRBV25-1 and TRBJ1-4; D is ambiguous. CDR3 size: 13 residues. Germline values: CDR1 MGHDK, CDR2 SYGVNS. The V and J ends lost 9 bases and 3 bases respectively, with 11 bases between them. The CDR3 sequence is CASRRASNEKLFF. In DNA form, the CDR3 reads TGTGCCAGTAGGAGGGCTTCTAATGAAAAACTGTTTTTT.

This clonotype was observed a handful of times. The CDR3 sequence: CASSLATGKFTDTQYF. In DNA, the CDR3 is TGCGCCAGCAGCTTGGCGACAGGGAAATTTACAGATACGCAGTATTTT. The chain carries TRBV5-1 and TRBJ2-3, with TRBD1 matching over 7 bases. In germline, CDR1 is SGHRS, CDR2 YFSETQ. The CDR3 covers 16 residues. The trim removed 0 bases at V and 3 bases at J, leaving 7 bases unmatched. Filled out from reference TRBV5-1 and TRBJ2-3, the complete variable domain reads KAGVTQTPRYLIKTRGQQVTLSCSPISGHRSVSWYQQTPGQGLQFLFEYFSETQRNKGNFPGRFSGRQFSNSRSEMNVSTLELGDSALYLCASSLATGKFTDTQYFGPGTRLTVL.

This clonotype was seen only a few times. The gene calls are TRBV27 and TRBJ2-7; 11 bases map to TRBD2. Unmatched junction bases numbered 8, after V lost 8 bases and J lost 2 bases. The germline CDR1 and CDR2 sequences are MNHEY and SMNVEV (reference sequence). The CDR3 sequence is 15 residues long. CDR3: CASGTSGRPPYEQYF. In DNA, the CDR3 is TGTGCCAGCGGGACTAGCGGCCGTCCGCCCTACGAGCAGTACTTC.

This chain connects TRBV25-1 to TRBJ1-6; D remains unclear. The germline V gene has CDR1 MGHDK and CDR2 SYGVNS. Trimming stripped 0 bases from V and 9 bases from J, with 6 bases between. CDR3 length: 13 residues. The DNA of the CDR3 is TGTGCCAGCAGTGAATATCGGGGTTCACCCCTCCACTTT. Translating it yields CASSEYRGSPLHF.

This clonotype occurred a few times. The J gene is TRBJ1-5, the V gene TRBV27; D remains ambiguous. The CDR3 extends over 15 amino acids. V was cut by 2 bases and J by 0 bases, with 8 bases left in between. Germline CDR1 reads MNHEY; CDR2 reads SMNVEV (reference sequence). Here the CDR3 DNA reads TGTGCCAGCAGTTTAGTTCAGCATAGCAATCAGCCCCAGCATTTT. This gives the protein CASSLVQHSNQPQHF.